A single sample gave rise to the 30 T cell receptor beta chains below, sequenced in a study of blood T cell repertoires in COVID-19 (dated by TCRdb to 2018 to 2020). Library creation used the immunoSEQ multiplex PCR assay. The source is immuneACCESS, and TCRdb retained only in-frame sequences with V and J called. Part of the clones is not carried over; for the studies checked, unresolved V genes explain less than half of this, and the remainder is unexplained. The sample has around 160,000 clones on record, 70% to 90% of them singletons. The ten top clones hold 4.5% to 7.5% of the sample. Sequencing was carried out using PBMCs or T cells enriched from blood (not recorded which). These receptors all come from a man aged 35-49 years who had recovered from COVID-19.

This clone occurred a few times. The chain has TRBV14 and TRBJ1-6, with 12 bases fitting TRBD1. The CDR3 consists of 14 residues. J was trimmed by 14 bases and V by 4 bases; bases with no gene match: 6. CDR1 is SGHDN, CDR2 FVKESK, per germline. CDR3 protein: CASSRDRGLGTLHF. Here the CDR3 DNA reads TGTGCCAGCAGCCGGGACAGGGGGCTAGGGACCCTCCACTTT. Drawing the rest from reference TRBV14 and TRBJ1-6, the complete variable domain is EAGVTQFPSHSVIEKGQTVTLRCDPISGHDNLYWYRRVMGKEIKFLLHFVKESKQDESGMPNNRFLAERTGGTYSTLKVQPAELEDSGVYFCASSRDRGLGTLHFGNGTRLTVT.

The V and J genes are TRBV25-1 and TRBJ2-1; perhaps TRBD2 as D (5 bases). The length of the CDR3 is 16 residues. The germline V gene has CDR1 MGHDK and CDR2 SYGVNS. V was shortened by 1 base and J by 2 bases, with 12 bases between the two germline ends. The CDR3 spells CASSESSGIPYNEQFF. CDR3 sequence (DNA): TGTGCCAGCAGTGAATCATCGGGGATACCCTACAATGAGCAGTTCTTC.

This clone was seen only a few times. V is TRBV4-1 and J is TRBJ2-2, with TRBD2 identical over 8 bases. The CDR3 has 16 amino acids. V lost 1 base to trimming and J lost 5 bases; unmatched junction nucleotides: 6. Germline V lookup: CDR1 MGHRA, CDR2 YSYEKL. In DNA, the CDR3 is TGCGCCAGCAGCCAAGTTTTAGTAGCGGGGACCGGGGAGCTGTTTTTT. It encodes CASSQVLVAGTGELFF.

The V call is TRBV5-1, the J call TRBJ2-1, with 9 bases fitting TRBD1. The CDR3 is 14 residues long. The germline V gene encodes CDR1 SGHRS and CDR2 YFSETQ. J was trimmed by 8 bases and V by 7 bases; bases with no gene match: 10. The CDR3 is CASQRGTGPHEQFF. The CDR3 DNA follows: TGCGCCAGCCAACGGGGGACAGGGCCCCATGAGCAGTTCTTC.

V gene TRBV10-1 combines with J gene TRBJ2-7; 9 bases match TRBD1. The CDR3 loop spans 15 amino acids. CDR1 WNHNN and CDR2 SYGVQD come from the germline V gene (reference sequence). V trimming: 6 bases; J trimming: 2 bases; junction bases outside the gene matches: 8. In nucleotides, the CDR3 is TGCGCCAGCAGACACACCCGGGACAGGGCCTACGAGCAGTACGTC. Translated: CASRHTRDRAYEQYV.

The CDR3 here is CASRWDRGYGYTF. The CDR3 DNA reads TGTGCCAGTAGGTGGGACAGGGGCTATGGCTACACCTTC. The chain combines TRBV19 with TRBJ1-2, with 10 positions matching TRBD1. V lost 6 bases to trimming and J lost 4 bases; unmatched junction nucleotides: 2. This CDR3 comprises 13 residues. CDR1 and CDR2 from the germline V gene are LNHDA and SQIVND (reference sequence).

CDR3 nucleotide sequence: TGTGCCAGCAGTGAAGGATTGGCGAACACTGAAGCTTTCTTT. Residues: CASSEGLANTEAFF. The chain recombines TRBV6-1 with TRBJ1-1; no firm D call. In germline, CDR1 is MNHNS, CDR2 SASEGT. The V end was cut by 1 base, the J end by 1 base, with 7 bases between. CDR3 size: 14 residues.

This clone was counted once. This sequence joins TRBV5-6 and TRBJ2-1; 9 nucleotides match TRBD1. CDR1 and CDR2 (germline): SGHDT, YYEEEE. The J segment lost 8 bases and the V segment lost 4 bases, leaving 10 bases of the junction unmatched. The CDR3 is 15 amino acids. This chain's CDR3 is CASSGGQGATYEQFF. The CDR3 region has the DNA TGTGCCAGCAGCGGGGGACAGGGCGCCACGTATGAGCAGTTCTTC.

This clone occurred a few times. This rearrangement joins TRBV7-9 to TRBJ2-5, with 7 nucleotides matching TRBD1. V lost 4 bases, J lost 7 bases, and 9 bases stayed unmatched. Germline CDR1 SEHNR, CDR2 FQNEAQ (reference sequence). The length of the CDR3 is 14 residues. The CDR3 loop is CASSSDRVGRTQYF. The CDR3 region has the DNA TGTGCCAGCAGCTCAGACAGGGTGGGTCGGACCCAGTACTTC.

The V call is TRBV5-4, the J call TRBJ1-3, with TRBD1 as a possible D gene (6 bases). The CDR3 sequence is 14 residues long. Germline V gene data show CDR1 as SGHNT and CDR2 as YYREEE (reference sequence). Between the trimmed V and J ends, which lost 3 bases and 8 bases, there was a span of 15 bases. The CDR3 reads CASSSGQRGDTIYF. In nucleotides, the CDR3 is TGTGCCAGCAGCTCCGGACAGCGGGGAGACACCATATATTTT.

This clone was seen just once. V is TRBV12-5 and J is TRBJ2-7; the D is unclear. This CDR3 spans 12 amino acids. The V end lost 1 base, the J end lost 5 bases, and 6 bases lay between the germline ends. Germline CDR1 reads LGHNT; CDR2 reads FRNRAP. CDR3 amino acids: CASGLGSHEQYF. CDR3 in DNA: TGTGCTAGTGGTTTGGGTAGCCACGAGCAGTACTTC. The full variable domain, completed using reference TRBV12-5 and TRBJ2-7, is DARVTQTPRHKVTEMGQEVTMRCQPILGHNTVFWYRQTMMQGLELLAYFRNRAPLDDSGMPKDRFSAEMPDATLATLKIQPSEPRDSAVYFCASGLGSHEQYFGPGTRLTVT.

This chain uses TRBV7-6 with TRBJ1-3; TRBD1 might be the D (5 bases). V lost 5 bases, J lost 8 bases, and 19 bases lay in between. CDR1 SGHVS and CDR2 FNYEAQ come from the germline V gene. The CDR3 sequence is 15 residues long. CDR3 bases: TGTGCCAGCAGCCTTGGCACAGGCGGGAGATACACCATATATTTT. Protein: CASSLGTGGRYTIYF.

This chain connects TRBV9 to TRBJ1-4, with TRBD1 matching over 7 bases. Germline assignment: CDR1 SGDLS and CDR2 YYNGEE. The CDR3 loop spans 15 amino acids. Trimming cost V 5 bases and J 3 bases; bases outside gene matches: 7. CDR3 in amino acids: CASRGAGGPNEKLFF. The CDR3 DNA follows: TGTGCCAGCAGAGGGGCAGGGGGACCTAATGAAAAACTGTTTTTT.

The chain joins TRBV5-1 to TRBJ2-3; 8 bases agree with TRBD2. CDR1 SGHRS and CDR2 YFSETQ come from the germline V gene. Unmatched junction bases numbered 7, after V lost 0 bases and J lost 7 bases. The CDR3 has 15 amino acids. Written as DNA, the CDR3 is TGCGCCAGCAGCTTGGGCGGGGGGCCTTTAAATACGCAGTATTTT. Its translation is CASSLGGGPLNTQYF.

The chain couples TRBV7-3 to TRBJ2-7; 8 bases align to TRBD1. With V trimmed by 5 bases and J by 7 bases, 7 bases remained unmatched. CDR3 length: 13 amino acids. CDR1 and CDR2 (germline): SGHTA, FQGTGA. CDR3 nucleotide sequence: TGTGCCAGCAGCACCGGACAGGGAGGTGAGCAGTACTTC. Encoded protein: CASSTGQGGEQYF. The entire variable domain, with the rest obtained from reference TRBV7-3 and TRBJ2-7, is as follows: GAGVSQTPSNKVTEKGKYVELRCDPISGHTALYWYRQSLGQGPEFLIYFQGTGAADDSGLPNDRFFAVRPEGSVSTLKIQRTERGDSAVYLCASSTGQGGEQYFGPGTRLTVT.

Only a few counts were recorded for this clone. CDR3 coding DNA: TGTGCCAGCAACCGGGACAGGGGCGTAGGGGATACGCAGTATTTT. Its protein is CASNRDRGVGDTQYF. The V and J genes are TRBV2 and TRBJ2-3; 10 bases map to TRBD1. After removal of 7 bases from V and 6 bases from J, the junction contained 10 bases not matched to a gene. CDR1 is SNHLY and CDR2 is FYNNEI in the germline V gene. CDR3 length: 15 residues.

The chain combines TRBV6-5 with TRBJ1-6; tentative D call: TRBD1 (6 bases). This CDR3 has 15 amino acids. Germline lookup yields CDR1 MNHEY and CDR2 SVGAGI. The V gene lost 4 bases and the J gene lost 6 bases, with 13 bases spanning the gap. The chain's CDR3 is CASSFDTGTNSPLHF. For the CDR3, the DNA is TGTGCCAGCAGTTTCGATACAGGGACTAATTCACCCCTCCACTTT.

This clone was observed once. The chain combines TRBV6-5 with TRBJ1-6, with 10 positions matching TRBD1. Per germline, CDR1 MNHEY and CDR2 SVGAGI. The CDR3 spans 14 residues. Trimming took 4 bases from V and 8 from J; bases not matched to a gene: 2. CDR3 sequence: CASSSTGGDSPLHF. The CDR3 DNA sequence: TGTGCCAGCAGTTCGACAGGGGGCGATTCACCCCTCCACTTT.

The chain combines TRBV2 with TRBJ2-3; 10 nucleotides align to TRBD2. The CDR3 is made up of 17 amino acids. CDR1 SNHLY and CDR2 FYNNEI come from the germline V gene. V dropped 6 bases and J dropped 6; count of bases not matched to a gene: 15. As DNA, the CDR3 is TGTGCCAGCAGCCACCCTGGTGGAAGCGGGGGGGCGGATACGCAGTATTTT. It yields the protein CASSHPGGSGGADTQYF.

V usage is TRBV12-3 or TRBV12-4 and J usage is TRBJ2-2; a weak D match, TRBD1 (6 bases). Trimming pared 5 bases from V and 6 bases from J, leaving 10 bases between. CDR3 length equals 13 residues. In nucleotides, the CDR3 is TGTGCCAGCAGTCTCAGGGGTGCCGGGGAGCTGTTTTTT. Amino acid sequence: CASSLRGAGELFF.

The chain employs TRBV21-1 and TRBJ2-7; the table calls TRBD1, which could not be checked here. TRBV21-1 has pseudogene status. The CDR3 has 18 residues. CDR3 in amino acids: CASRNRRQGHSRGYEQYV. The CDR3 nucleotides are TGTGCCAGCAGGAACCGGAGACAGGGTCATAGTAGGGGCTACGAGCAGTACGTC.

V is TRBV7-5 and J is TRBJ2-5; no DNA check was done on the table's D call, TRBD1. TRBV7-5 has pseudogene status. This CDR3 has 15 amino acids. CDR3 region: CARSLGRCLQETQYF. CDR3 in DNA: TGTGCCAGATCCTTGGGCCGATGCCTCCAAGAGACCCAGTACTTC.

This clone was counted at least ten times. The chain links TRBV6-5 to TRBJ2-7, with 7 bases matching TRBD1. In germline, CDR1 is MNHEY, CDR2 SVGAGI. The V gene end was trimmed by 7 bases and the J gene end by 2 bases; junction bases not matched to a gene: 5. The CDR3 length is 13 residues. CDR3 region: CASTLDRAYEQYV. The CDR3 DNA follows: TGTGCCAGCACCCTCGACAGGGCCTACGAGCAGTACGTC.

This clone has only one observation. This chain connects TRBV24-1 to TRBJ2-6, with 7 bases fitting TRBD1. The germline V gene has CDR1 KGHDR and CDR2 SFDVKD. The CDR3 length is 18 residues. Trimming at V came to 3 bases and at J to 0 bases, leaving 7 bases not matched to a gene. CDR3 DNA: TGTGCCACCAGTGATACGACAGGGCAGTACTCTGGGGCCAACGTCCTGACTTTC. It is translated as CATSDTTGQYSGANVLTF.

The V gene is TRBV5-8, the J gene TRBJ2-4; 9 bases match TRBD2. V lost 5 bases, J lost 7 bases, and 10 bases stayed unmatched. Germline V gene data show CDR1 as SGHTS and CDR2 as YDEGEE. The CDR3 totals 15 residues. The CDR3 DNA is TGTGCCAGCAGGCAGGCCGCGGGGGGGGTCAACATTCAGTACTTC. Protein sequence: CASRQAAGGVNIQYF.

The chain uses TRBV19 and TRBJ1-1; 7 bases are shared with TRBD1. Germline CDR1 and CDR2: LNHDA and SQIVND (reference sequence). V trimming: 6 bases; J trimming: 6 bases; junction bases outside the gene matches: 13. The length of the CDR3 is 15 residues. CDR3 amino acids: CASRGGTGVFSEAFF. CDR3 nucleotides: TGTGCCAGTAGGGGTGGAACAGGGGTATTTTCTGAAGCTTTCTTT.

The chain uses TRBV27 and TRBJ1-1; 12 positions agree with TRBD1. The CDR3 runs to 16 residues. V shed 6 bases, J shed 7 bases, and the junction held 12 bases outside the gene matches. CDR1 is MNHEY and CDR2 is SMNVEV in the germline V gene (reference sequence). The CDR3 DNA reads TGTGCCAGCAGCTACACCACCGGGACAGGGGGCAATGAAGCTTTCTTT. Amino acid sequence: CASSYTTGTGGNEAFF.

The genes are TRBV4-1 and TRBJ1-6; D may be TRBD1 (6 bases). V was pared by 2 bases and J by 7 bases, with 21 bases between. The CDR3 has 18 residues. Germline V gives CDR1 MGHRA, CDR2 YSYEKL. The DNA of the CDR3 is TGCGCCAGCAGCCAACTTATACCAGGGGTCTCTGGAAATTCACCCCTCCACTTT. It translates to CASSQLIPGVSGNSPLHF.

The table lists this clone with a few counts. This chain links TRBV28 with TRBJ1-2; D perhaps matches TRBD1 (6 bases). Germline V gives CDR1 MDHEN, CDR2 SYDVKM. The CDR3 is made up of 15 amino acids. Trimming cost V 4 bases and J 2 bases, with 14 bases left between them. CDR3 residues: CASSSPGQSNYGYTF. In nucleotides, the CDR3 is TGTGCCAGCAGTTCCCCCGGACAGTCGAACTATGGCTACACCTTC.

This chain links TRBV30 with TRBJ2-3, with 8 bases that match TRBD2. Germline V lookup: CDR1 GTSNPN, CDR2 SVGIG (reference sequence). The trim removed 2 bases at V and 2 bases at J, leaving 6 bases unmatched. The length of the CDR3 is 15 residues. The CDR3, as DNA: TGTGCCTGGAGTCGCGGGGGGCTAGACACAGATACGCAGTATTTT. Its translation: CAWSRGGLDTDTQYF. Full variable domain (remainder filled in from reference TRBV30 and TRBJ2-3): SQTIHQWPATLVQPVGSPLSLECTVEGTSNPNLYWYRQAAGRGLQLLFYSVGIGQISSEVPQNLSASRPQDRQFILSSKKLLLSDSGFYLCAWSRGGLDTDTQYFGPGTRLTVL.